The present T cell receptor (beta chain) was sequenced within a study of T cell responses to AZD1222 COVID-19 vaccine. Findings of the study overall: Females outnumbered males among donors, who were mostly white British; clonal diversity was possibly underestimated. The study identified only five to seven AZD1222 recipients as seropositive at baseline. Within unmutated variant regions lay the reported targets of nearly half of spike-specific TCRs.

This table comes from immunoSEQ multiplex PCR, and its TCRdb copy is limited to in-frame clones, with some not included. The sample lists about 67,000 clones, under 90% occurring once. Comments on this clone: The antigen is undetermined.

Trimming removed 6 bases from V and 1 base from J; junction bases left unmatched: 6. The CDR3 spans 16 residues. Germline V gene lookup returns CDR1 KGHSH and CDR2 LQKENI. The receptor's source is an adult in good health. Here the sequenced sample was peripheral blood, taken on day 0 of AZD1222 vaccination. V gene TRBV18 combines with J gene TRBJ1-1, with 12 bases that match TRBD1. CDR3 sequence: CASSRGTGGQNTEAFF. CDR3 coding DNA: TGTGCCAGCTCCCGAGGGACAGGGGGCCAGAACACTGAAGCTTTCTTT.